This TCR beta chain came from a study of blood T cell repertoires in COVID-19. In the study overall: Spain, Italy and the United States supplied samples that represented acute and convalescent COVID-19. PBMCs, B-cell-depleted T cells, or T cells provided the cDNA or gDNA that made up the material.

In the study's own analysis: For nucleated cells, counts were estimated from reference gene primer amplification. Clones were read by immunoSEQ multiplex PCR, and TCRdb kept only the in-frame ones, dropping some. V, J and clone size derive from that table, while D and trimming were established from the DNA sequence. The sample records a few hundred thousand clones, approximately 80% being singletons. This sequence was found in a man aged 30 to 45 who had recovered from COVID-19. The sequencing input was peripheral blood.

The CDR3 loop is CASSSRGSGVIETQYF. The CDR3 coding sequence is TGTGCCAGCAGCTCCCGGGGTAGCGGGGTTATAGAGACCCAGTACTTC. The rearrangement uses TRBV7-2 and TRBJ2-5, with 8 nucleotides matching TRBD2. The junction had 11 bases not matched to a gene; V was cut back by 4 bases and J by 4 bases. CDR1 SGHTA and CDR2 FQGNSA come from the germline V gene. The CDR3 sequence is 16 residues long.